The 27 T cell receptor beta chains below come from one sample, sequenced in a study of cytotoxic CD8 clonotypes in ibrutinib-treated CLL (dated by TCRdb to the early 2020s). Library preparation employed the immunoSEQ multiplex PCR assay. The table was pulled from immuneACCESS by TCRdb, which kept in-frame rearrangements only. Such tables lose some clones; where checked, under half of the loss comes from unresolved V genes, and the rest has no known cause. For this sample the table gives about 45,000 clones, of which around 68% were detected only once. 13% of the sample comes from the top ten. The intended sense of this specimen's time point label: approximately 11 months on ibrutinib. Material: PBMCs, obtained after 12 months of ibrutinib treatment. These receptors were taken from a human donor with chronic lymphocytic leukemia.

CDR3 residues: CASSIGGPSYNEQFF. The CDR3 DNA is TGTGCCAGCAGCATCGGGGGCCCCTCCTACAATGAGCAGTTCTTC. V gene TRBV9 combines with J gene TRBJ2-1; the D call may be TRBD1 or TRBD2 (6 bases each). Germline loops: CDR1 SGDLS, CDR2 YYNGEE. V lost 4 bases and J lost 0, with 11 bases in between. This CDR3 has 15 amino acids.

This chain connects TRBV11-2 to TRBJ2-7, with 11 bases identical to TRBD1. The CDR3 loop spans 15 amino acids. The germline V gene has CDR1 SGHAT and CDR2 FQNNGV. V shed 5 bases, J shed 2 bases, and the junction held 5 bases outside the gene matches. The CDR3 region is CASSEDRGPPYEQYF. The CDR3 region has the DNA TGTGCCAGCAGCGAGGACAGGGGGCCTCCCTACGAGCAGTACTTC. Complete variable domain (other parts from reference TRBV11-2 and TRBJ2-7): EAGVAQSPRYKIIEKRQSVAFWCNPISGHATLYWYQQILGQGPKLLIQFQNNGVVDDSQLPKDRFSAERLKGVDSTLKIQPAKLEDSAVYLCASSEDRGPPYEQYFGPGTRLTVT.

The V and J genes are TRBV28 and TRBJ1-1; D ambiguous. This CDR3 has 12 amino acids. V was cut by 6 bases and J by 0 bases, with 5 bases left in between. CDR1 and CDR2 from the germline V gene are MDHEN and SYDVKM. The CDR3 coding sequence is TGTGCCAGCAGGCTCCTGAACACTGAAGCTTTCTTT. Its translation: CASRLLNTEAFF.

The chain has TRBV11-1 and TRBJ2-1; D gene uncertain. This CDR3 is 14 amino acids long. Germline lookup yields CDR1 SGHAT and CDR2 FQDESV (reference sequence). V lost 6 bases and J 8 bases, leaving 17 bases between the germline ends. CDR3 coding DNA: TGTGCCAGCAGTTTTTTTGGTCGTGCGGATGAGCAGTTCTTC. It translates to CASSFFGRADEQFF.

The chain couples TRBV18 to TRBJ1-5; D is unclear. This CDR3 spans 14 amino acids. CDR1 is KGHSH and CDR2 is LQKENI in the germline V gene. V lost 4 bases and J lost 3, with 10 bases in between. DNA of the CDR3: TGTGCCAGCTCACAAATTCCGTACAATCAGCCCCAGCATTTT. Its protein product is CASSQIPYNQPQHF.

This clone was seen just once. The chain employs TRBV15 and TRBJ1-3; D call uncertain. Trimming removed 0 bases at V and 3 bases at J, with 6 bases between. CDR1 LNHNV and CDR2 YYDKDF come from the germline V gene (reference sequence). The CDR3 spans 14 residues. The CDR3 loop reads CATSRDPGGNTIYF. In nucleotides, the CDR3 is TGTGCCACCAGCAGAGATCCAGGTGGAAACACCATATATTTT.

The rearrangement uses TRBV5-1 and TRBJ2-7; D is tentatively TRBD1 or TRBD2 (6 bases each). The CDR3 length is 13 residues. Germline V gene lookup returns CDR1 SGHRS and CDR2 YFSETQ. V was clipped by 2 bases and J by 3 bases, with 9 bases between them. The CDR3 sequence is CASSLRGDYEQYF. CDR3 DNA sequence: TGCGCCAGCAGCTTAAGGGGGGACTACGAGCAGTACTTC.

The rearrangement joins TRBV7-9 to TRBJ1-5; D is perhaps TRBD1 (6 bases). Germline V lookup: CDR1 SEHNR, CDR2 FQNEAQ (reference sequence). V dropped 1 base and J dropped 2 bases, with 6 bases sitting between them. The CDR3 sequence is 14 residues long. CDR3 nucleotide sequence: TGTGCCAGCAGCTTAGGACAGGGCAATCAGCCCCAGCATTTT. Its translation is CASSLGQGNQPQHF.

The V gene is TRBV5-6, the J gene TRBJ1-1; D may be TRBD1 (5 bases). V was pared by 1 base and J by 7 bases, with 11 bases between. In germline, CDR1 is SGHDT, CDR2 YYEEEE. This CDR3 contains 13 residues. Written as DNA, the CDR3 is TGTGCCAGCAGCTTGTTGGAGGGGCGTGAAGCTTTCTTT. Protein: CASSLLEGREAFF.

The chain has TRBV5-8 and TRBJ2-2, with 10 bases fitting TRBD1. The CDR3 consists of 15 residues. Germline V gives CDR1 SGHTS, CDR2 YDEGEE. Losses at the gene ends were 6 bases for V and 4 bases for J; bases not matched to a gene: 6. The CDR3: CASTSGTGVTGELFF. CDR3 bases: TGTGCCAGCACCTCCGGGACAGGGGTCACCGGGGAGCTGTTTTTT.

The V call is TRBV12-5, the J call TRBJ2-3; D may be TRBD1 (6 bases). V dropped 7 bases and J dropped 3 bases, with 14 bases sitting between them. This CDR3 contains 14 residues. Germline assignment: CDR1 LGHNT and CDR2 FRNRAP. The CDR3 DNA is TGTGCTAGTGCCAGAGGGGGAGAGACAGATACGCAGTATTTT. Its translation: CASARGGETDTQYF. Using reference TRBV12-5 and TRBJ2-3 for the parts outside the CDR3, the full variable domain is DARVTQTPRHKVTEMGQEVTMRCQPILGHNTVFWYRQTMMQGLELLAYFRNRAPLDDSGMPKDRFSAEMPDATLATLKIQPSEPRDSAVYFCASARGGETDTQYFGPGTRLTVL.

V is TRBV7-2 and J is TRBJ1-5; no definite D call. The CDR3 runs to 16 residues. V lost 0 bases, J lost 1 base, and 10 bases lay in between. Germline-derived CDR1 and CDR2 are SGHTA and FQGNSA. The CDR3 reads CASSLAPAGSNQPQHF. The DNA for the CDR3 is TGTGCCAGCAGCTTAGCCCCGGCAGGAAGCAATCAGCCCCAGCATTTT.

The V call is TRBV9, the J call TRBJ2-5, with 7 bases identical to TRBD2. Germline assignment: CDR1 SGDLS and CDR2 YYNGEE. Unmatched junction bases numbered 3, after V lost 2 bases and J lost 5 bases. The CDR3 totals 13 residues. The CDR3: CASSVQGGETQYF. CDR3 DNA: TGTGCCAGCAGCGTTCAGGGAGGGGAGACCCAGTACTTC.

There are a few counts of this clone. This chain connects TRBV5-1 to TRBJ1-2; D unresolved. Germline CDR1 is SGHRS and CDR2 is YFSETQ. Trimming removed 4 bases from V and 1 base from J, with 26 bases in between. CDR3 length: 19 amino acids. This CDR3 is CASSGGGSRHIVLNYGYTF. Here the CDR3 DNA reads TGCGCCAGCAGCGGTGGTGGGTCCAGACATATTGTGCTTAACTATGGCTACACCTTC.

This chain joins TRBV7-2 and TRBJ1-4, with D uncertain. V was clipped by 2 bases and J by 4 bases, with 14 bases between them. The CDR3 contains 16 residues. Germline lookup yields CDR1 SGHTA and CDR2 FQGNSA. The chain's CDR3 is CASSLQSGEGNEKLFF. The CDR3 DNA reads TGTGCCAGCAGCTTACAGTCTGGGGAGGGTAATGAAAAACTGTTTTTT.

The chain links TRBV6-5 to TRBJ2-5, with 10 positions matching TRBD2. V lost 4 bases to trimming and J lost 3 bases; unmatched junction nucleotides: 5. The CDR3 totals 15 residues. Germline V gene lookup returns CDR1 MNHEY and CDR2 SVGAGI. As DNA, the CDR3 is TGTGCCAGCAGTTCCGAAGCGGGGGGGAAAGAGACCCAGTACTTC. This sequence encodes CASSSEAGGKETQYF.

This clone appeared a few times. This chain connects TRBV4-1 to TRBJ1-1, with D maybe TRBD1 (6 bases). CDR3 length: 13 residues. Per germline, CDR1 MGHRA and CDR2 YSYEKL. Trimming took off 2 bases at V and 5 bases at J, with 9 bases between the two ends. The CDR3: CASSQYRDTEAFF. The CDR3 bases are TGCGCCAGCAGCCAATACAGGGATACTGAAGCTTTCTTT.

A few counts support this clone. The V call is TRBV5-1, the J call TRBJ1-2; possible D gene TRBD1, 6 bases. The length of the CDR3 is 13 residues. Germline lookup yields CDR1 SGHRS and CDR2 YFSETQ. Deletions cut 4 bases from V and 8 bases from J, with 15 bases between. The CDR3 nucleotides read TGCGCCAGCAGCCCCGGACAGAGTCCGGGCTACACCTTC. This encodes CASSPGQSPGYTF.

The chain has TRBV10-3 and TRBJ2-5; D unresolved. There are 14 residues in the CDR3. Germline CDR1 is ENHRY and CDR2 is SYGVKD. With 0 bases removed from V and 4 bases from J, the gap between germline ends came to 9 bases. This CDR3 reads CAISESTVRETQYF. CDR3 DNA sequence: TGTGCCATCAGTGAGTCTACGGTCCGAGAGACCCAGTACTTC.

This clone was observed a handful of times. The gene calls are TRBV18 and TRBJ1-3; D is perhaps TRBD1 (5 bases). V was clipped by 5 bases and J by 2 bases, with 13 bases between them. This CDR3 comprises 15 residues. Germline CDR1 and CDR2: KGHSH and LQKENI. The CDR3 nucleotides read TGTGCCAGCTCAGAGGGGCCTATGGCTGGAAACACCATATATTTT. This codes for CASSEGPMAGNTIYF.

This chain uses TRBV27 with TRBJ2-3; tentative D call: TRBD2 (7 bases). The CDR3 spans 15 residues. Germline lookup yields CDR1 MNHEY and CDR2 SMNVEV (reference sequence). The V end lost 7 bases, the J end lost 4 bases, and 18 bases lay between the germline ends. CDR3: CASMASGGRADTQYF. CDR3 bases: TGTGCCAGCATGGCCTCCGGGGGGCGGGCAGATACGCAGTATTTT.

In this sample, this clone is medium-sized. CDR3 coding DNA: TGTGCCAGCAGTTTCGGCAGCCCTGGGGCCACTGAAGCTTTCTTT. As protein: CASSFGSPGATEAFF. The chain uses TRBV27 and TRBJ1-1; TRBD1 is a possible D gene (5 bases). Trimming pared 3 bases from V and 4 bases from J, leaving 15 bases between. This CDR3 is 15 amino acids long. Germline V gene data show CDR1 as MNHEY and CDR2 as SMNVEV (reference sequence).

The CDR3 sequence: CASSQASIIPAGAYNIQYF. In nucleotides, the CDR3 is TGCGCCAGCAGCCAAGCAAGTATCATCCCTGCGGGGGCGTACAACATTCAGTACTTC. The J gene is TRBJ2-4, the V gene TRBV4-1; maybe TRBD2 (7 bases). The V gene lost 1 base and the J gene lost 7 bases, with 26 bases spanning the gap. CDR1 is MGHRA and CDR2 is YSYEKL in the germline V gene. The CDR3 totals 19 residues.

This chain uses TRBV11-1 with TRBJ2-3; D remains unclear. Germline values: CDR1 SGHAT, CDR2 FQDESV (reference sequence). CDR3 length: 16 residues. V lost 6 bases, J lost 0 bases, and 16 bases lay in between. The CDR3 loop reads CASSAEPEPSTDTQYF. In DNA form, the CDR3 reads TGTGCCAGCAGTGCCGAGCCCGAACCTAGCACAGATACGCAGTATTTT.

The V and J genes are TRBV29-1 and TRBJ2-7; the D is unclear. CDR1 is SQVTM and CDR2 is ANQGSEA in the germline V gene. The CDR3 contains 12 residues. V lost 3 bases to trimming and J lost 2 bases, with 8 bases between them. Written as DNA, the CDR3 is TGCAGCGTTGACGGCGGCCCCTACGAGCAGTACTTC. Translated: CSVDGGPYEQYF.

The J gene is TRBJ1-3, the V gene TRBV9; tentatively, D is TRBD1 (5 bases). The CDR3 consists of 16 residues. V was trimmed by 4 bases and J by 0 bases, leaving 14 bases between them. The germline gives CDR1 SGDLS, CDR2 YYNGEE. CDR3 residues: CASSLPRESSGNTIYF. In DNA, the CDR3 is TGTGCCAGCAGCCTCCCCAGGGAGAGCTCTGGAAACACCATATATTTT. The full variable domain, with the rest looked up from reference TRBV9 and TRBJ1-3, is DSGVTQTPKHLITATGQRVTLRCSPRSGDLSVYWYQQSLDQGLQFLIQYYNGEERAKGNILERFSAQQFPDLHSELNLSSLELGDSALYFCASSLPRESSGNTIYFGEGSWLTVV.

This clone was counted once. At one of its ends the junction is not consistent with the germline gene, which may arise from a read error. The chain joins TRBV7-7 to TRBJ2-5, with D hard to call. CDR1 and CDR2 from the germline V gene are SSHAT and FNYEAQ (reference sequence). The CDR3 length is 13 residues. As DNA, the CDR3 is TGTGCTAGCAGCTTAGGTGGCCAAGAGACCCAGTACTTC. Translating gives CASSLGGQETQYF.